The 24 T cell receptor beta chains presented below share a single source sample, sequenced in a study of shared clonotypes between healthy human individuals. Naive CD8 cells lacked CD45RO, underwent positive selection for CCR7 and left out terminally differentiated effector memory CD45RA+ cells. The table came from immunoSEQ multiplex PCR; TCRdb's copy has only in-frame clones and leaves some out. In the table there are about 600,000 clones, 98% of which are singletons. Material for sequencing was naive CD8+ T cells sorted from blood. Receptor source: a man aged 25-40 years in good health.

This chain's CDR3 is CASSSNRDTIPYEQYF. In DNA form, the CDR3 reads TGTGCCAGCAGCTCAAACCGGGACACCATTCCCTACGAGCAGTACTTC. The gene calls are TRBV7-9 and TRBJ2-7; TRBD1 might be the D (6 bases). Germline CDR1 reads SEHNR; CDR2 reads FQNEAQ (reference sequence). The ends were cut back, 4 bases at V and 2 bases at J, with 18 bases in the middle. The CDR3 spans 16 residues.

The V gene is TRBV6-1, the J gene TRBJ1-1; D ambiguous. The germline CDR1 and CDR2 sequences are MNHNS and SASEGT. Trimming left V 2 bases short and J 0 bases short, with 7 bases between. CDR3 length: 14 amino acids. For the CDR3, the DNA is TGTGCCAGCAGTGAAACAGTAATGAACACTGAAGCTTTCTTT. Translation: CASSETVMNTEAFF.

The V call is TRBV10-3, the J call TRBJ1-2; 10 bases map to TRBD1. The CDR3 length is 14 residues. CDR1 is ENHRY, CDR2 SYGVKD, per germline. With 2 bases clipped from V and 5 bases from J, the junction kept 2 bases outside the gene matches. CDR3 region: CAISEPDRGYGYTF. In DNA, the CDR3 is TGTGCCATCAGTGAGCCGGACAGGGGGTATGGCTACACCTTC.

This chain uses TRBV27 with TRBJ2-7; 7 bases are a match to TRBD1. The length of the CDR3 is 13 residues. V trimming: 3 bases; J trimming: 6 bases; junction bases outside the gene matches: 5. Looked up from germline, CDR1 is MNHEY and CDR2 is SMNVEV (reference sequence). This CDR3 is CASSFDRASEQYF. CDR3 sequence (DNA): TGTGCCAGCAGTTTTGACAGGGCTAGCGAGCAGTACTTC.

The chain uses TRBV5-1 and TRBJ2-1, with a tentative D call TRBD2 (6 bases). The CDR3 is 14 amino acids. The V gene's germline CDR1 is SGHRS and CDR2 YFSETQ. Deletions cut 1 base from V and 9 bases from J, with 14 bases between. The CDR3 region has the DNA TGCGCCAGCAGCTTGTACGGGGGACGCGGTGAGCAGTTCTTC. The encoded protein is CASSLYGGRGEQFF.

The chain couples TRBV2 to TRBJ2-2, with 8 bases fitting TRBD2. This CDR3 is built from 15 residues. The trim removed 6 bases at V and 4 bases at J, leaving 7 bases unmatched. The germline CDR1 and CDR2 sequences are SNHLY and FYNNEI. The CDR3 here is CASRAGLVITGELFF. In DNA form, the CDR3 reads TGTGCCAGCAGAGCGGGACTAGTAATCACCGGGGAGCTGTTTTTT.

V usage is TRBV21-1 and J usage is TRBJ2-3; TRBD2 is taken as the D call from the table, unchecked against the DNA. TRBV21-1 is a recognized pseudogene. CDR3 length: 18 amino acids. The CDR3 bases are TGTGCCAGCAGCCCGTGTTTGACTAGCGGGAGAGACACAGATACGCAGTATTTT. It translates to CASSPCLTSGRDTDTQYF.

The genes are TRBV25-1 and TRBJ1-4; D unclear. The V gene lost 0 bases and the J gene lost 2 bases, with 10 bases spanning the gap. The CDR3 is made up of 16 amino acids. Germline CDR1 is MGHDK and CDR2 is SYGVNS. The CDR3 DNA is TGTGCCAGCAGTGAATACGAGGGTTCGACTAATGAAAAACTGTTTTTT. Its translation is CASSEYEGSTNEKLFF.

With respect to this clone: The sample contains more than one DNA sequence encoding this CDR3. The chain is built from TRBV7-9 and TRBJ2-2; D not resolved. Trimming took off 10 bases at V and 5 bases at J, with 5 bases between the two ends. This CDR3 comprises 10 residues. In germline, CDR1 is SEHNR, CDR2 FQNEAQ (reference sequence). CDR3 bases: TGTGCCACCTCAACCGGGGAGCTGTTTTTT. Residues: CATSTGELFF.

V and J are TRBV2 and TRBJ2-1; weak D call: TRBD1 (6 bases). The CDR3 length is 15 residues. Between the trimmed V and J ends, which lost 3 bases and 8 bases, there was a span of 17 bases. Germline V lookup: CDR1 SNHLY, CDR2 FYNNEI. CDR3 in amino acids: CASSEGQGTGYEQFF. The CDR3 DNA reads as TGTGCCAGCAGTGAGGGGCAGGGGACGGGGTATGAGCAGTTCTTC.

The rearrangement joins TRBV28 to TRBJ2-7, with 10 nucleotides matching TRBD2. There are 14 residues in the CDR3. V was pared by 6 bases and J by 6 bases, with 8 bases of the junction left unmatched. The V gene's germline CDR1 is MDHEN and CDR2 SYDVKM. The CDR3 loop is CASSLAGARSEQYF. CDR3 nucleotides: TGTGCCAGCAGCCTAGCGGGAGCTCGGAGCGAGCAGTACTTC.

This clone appeared a single time. The gene calls are TRBV7-9 and TRBJ2-3; 8 nucleotides line up with TRBD2. CDR3 length: 15 amino acids. The V and J ends lost 3 bases and 1 base, in that order; junction bases with no gene match: 3. The germline gives CDR1 SEHNR, CDR2 FQNEAQ (reference sequence). The CDR3 DNA follows: TGTGCCAGCAGCTTGGGACTAGGGGGCACAGATACGCAGTATTTT. It specifies CASSLGLGGTDTQYF.

V is TRBV9 and J is TRBJ1-3; D gene unclear. Trimming removed 3 bases at V and 0 bases at J, with 10 bases between. CDR3 length: 15 residues. Germline CDR1 is SGDLS and CDR2 is YYNGEE. As DNA, the CDR3 is TGTGCCAGCAGCGAGGCCAGGAACTCTGGAAACACCATATATTTT. Encoded protein: CASSEARNSGNTIYF.

This clone showed up just once. CDR3 sequence reads: CASSPKTPAYEQYF. The CDR3 bases are TGTGCCAGCAGCCCTAAGACACCGGCCTACGAGCAGTACTTC. The chain joins TRBV7-9 to TRBJ2-7; D is unresolved. The CDR3 is 14 residues long. V lost 5 bases and J lost 2, with 13 bases in between. Germline V CDR1 and CDR2: SEHNR, FQNEAQ (reference sequence). The entire variable domain, with the rest obtained from reference TRBV7-9 and TRBJ2-7, is as follows: DTGVSQNPRHKITKRGQNVTFRCDPISEHNRLYWYRQTLGQGPEFLTYFQNEAQLEKSRLLSDRFSAERPKGSFSTLEIQRTEQGDSAMYLCASSPKTPAYEQYFGPGTRLTVT.

The chain carries TRBV6-5 and TRBJ2-7, with D perhaps TRBD1 or TRBD2 (5 bases each). V shed 5 bases and J shed 3 bases, with 17 bases lying between them. The CDR3 extends over 15 amino acids. CDR1 is MNHEY and CDR2 is SVGAGI in the germline V gene. The CDR3: CASSRSSGAGYEQYF. The CDR3 DNA sequence: TGTGCCAGCAGTCGTAGCTCCGGGGCTGGCTACGAGCAGTACTTC.

The chain carries TRBV7-9 and TRBJ2-1; 8 bases match TRBD2. CDR3 length: 16 amino acids. V lost 0 bases, J lost 9 bases, and 10 bases stayed unmatched. The germline V gene encodes CDR1 SEHNR and CDR2 FQNEAQ (reference sequence). Here the CDR3 reads CASSLASGTRSGEQFF. The CDR3 nucleotides are TGTGCCAGCAGCTTAGCATCCGGGACTAGGTCTGGTGAGCAGTTCTTC.

The chain combines TRBV6-1 with TRBJ2-5; D might be TRBD1 (6 bases). Looked up from germline, CDR1 is MNHNS and CDR2 is SASEGT. The CDR3 sequence is 12 residues long. V dropped 8 bases and J dropped 0 bases, with 7 bases sitting between them. Here the CDR3 reads CASGQYQETQYF. The CDR3 nucleotides read TGTGCCAGCGGACAGTACCAAGAGACCCAGTACTTC.

This rearrangement joins TRBV21-1 to TRBJ2-1; the table assigns TRBD2, which was not confirmed against the DNA. TRBV21-1 is marked as a pseudogene. The CDR3 consists of 15 residues. CDR3 DNA sequence: TGTGCCAGCAGCACCCATCGTCGGCTAGCCGCTGAGCAGTTCTTC. Translation gives CASSTHRRLAAEQFF.

This chain links TRBV9 with TRBJ2-2; the match to TRBD2 covers 7 bases. Trimming at V came to 5 bases and at J to 0 bases, leaving 4 bases not matched to a gene. CDR3 size: 15 residues. Germline CDR1 and CDR2: SGDLS and YYNGEE. The CDR3 sequence: CASSKRDPNTGELFF. The DNA for the CDR3 is TGTGCCAGCAGTAAGCGGGATCCGAACACCGGGGAGCTGTTTTTT.

The gene calls are TRBV15 and TRBJ2-3; TRBD1 matches 8 bases. The length of the CDR3 is 18 residues. Trimming took 3 bases from V and 4 from J; bases not matched to a gene: 15. Germline-derived CDR1 and CDR2 are LNHNV and YYDKDF (reference sequence). Here the CDR3 reads CATSSELGAGGSADTQYF. The CDR3 nucleotides are TGTGCCACCAGCAGCGAGTTAGGGGCAGGGGGCAGCGCAGATACGCAGTATTTT.

The gene calls are TRBV7-9 and TRBJ2-1; 9 nucleotides agree with TRBD2. Germline loops: CDR1 SEHNR, CDR2 FQNEAQ (reference sequence). The CDR3 is made up of 16 amino acids. J was trimmed by 6 bases and V by 4 bases; bases with no gene match: 10. DNA of the CDR3: TGTGCCAGCAGCTACACATTAGCGGGAGACAGCAATGAGCAGTTCTTC. Encoded protein: CASSYTLAGDSNEQFF.

The rearrangement joins TRBV7-6 to TRBJ1-1, with D uncertain. The CDR3 sequence is 13 residues long. V was trimmed by 5 bases and J by 6 bases, leaving 13 bases between them. Germline loops: CDR1 SGHVS, CDR2 FNYEAQ. CDR3 sequence (DNA): TGTGCCAGCAGCCCTACGGAGCGGGCTGAAGCTTTCTTT. Protein product: CASSPTERAEAFF.

V and J are TRBV7-9 and TRBJ1-2; D might be TRBD1 (5 bases). CDR1 is SEHNR, CDR2 FQNEAQ, per germline (reference sequence). The V end lost 4 bases, the J end lost 7 bases, and 10 bases lay between the germline ends. CDR3 length equals 12 residues. For the CDR3, the DNA is TGTGCCAGCAGCTCTACGACAGCTGGCTACACCTTC. Encoded protein: CASSSTTAGYTF.

The genes are TRBV27 and TRBJ2-1, with 7 bases matching TRBD2. With V trimmed by 5 bases and J by 5 bases, 9 bases remained unmatched. In germline, CDR1 is MNHEY, CDR2 SMNVEV (reference sequence). This CDR3 region has 15 residues. CDR3 nucleotides: TGTGCCAGCAGTCCGCAGACTAGCAGGCACAATGAGCAGTTCTTC. It translates to CASSPQTSRHNEQFF.